The present T cell receptor (beta chain) was sequenced within a study of blood T cell repertoires in COVID-19. Study at large: The cDNA or gDNA used as material had been derived from T cells, B-cell-depleted T cells, or PBMCs.

This clone showed up just a few times. Assay used: immunoSEQ multiplex PCR; TCRdb lists only in-frame clones, some missing. The sample includes roughly 89,000 clones, 80% of them seen just once. The CDR3 extends over 12 amino acids. Per germline, CDR1 SNHLY and CDR2 FYNNEI. V was cut by 6 bases and J by 2 bases, with 5 bases left in between. Sample: peripheral blood. The V gene is TRBV2, the J gene TRBJ1-5; no firm D call. The sequence derives from a woman aged 70-85 years with acute or convalescent COVID-19. CDR3 residues: CASRRGNQPQHF. CDR3 coding DNA: TGTGCCAGCAGGAGGGGCAATCAGCCCCAGCATTTT.